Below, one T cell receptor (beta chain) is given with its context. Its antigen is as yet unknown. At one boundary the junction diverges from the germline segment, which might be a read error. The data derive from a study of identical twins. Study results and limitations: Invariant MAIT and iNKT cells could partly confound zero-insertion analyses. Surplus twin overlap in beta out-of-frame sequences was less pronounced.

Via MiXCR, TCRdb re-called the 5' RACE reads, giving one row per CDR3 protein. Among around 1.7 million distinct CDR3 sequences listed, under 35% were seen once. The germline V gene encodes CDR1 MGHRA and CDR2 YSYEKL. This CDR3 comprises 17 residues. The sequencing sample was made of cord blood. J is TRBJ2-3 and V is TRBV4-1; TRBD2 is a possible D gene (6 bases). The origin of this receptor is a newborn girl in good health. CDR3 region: CASGQESGGLPSDTQYF. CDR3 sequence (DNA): TGCGCCAGCGGCCAAGAGTCTGGGGGACTCCCCTCCGATACGCAGTATTTT.